This T cell receptor (beta chain) was retrieved from a study of response to subunit inactivated influenza vaccine. Study-level findings and limits: Every seasonal influenza vaccination brings in few new T cells, the authors suggested.

There are 18 residues in the CDR3. V trimming: 7 bases; J trimming: 2 bases; junction bases outside the gene matches: 12. TCRdb processed the RT-PCR reads anew with MiXCR; each CDR3 protein has one entry. The top ten clones hold 6.5% to 8% of a sample with about 650,000 distinct CDR3 sequences, about 15% of them seen once. A word on this clonotype: Its antigen is as yet unknown.

This specimen consisted of PBMCs from blood, obtained roughly 15 days before vaccination. This sequence was found in a man in his fifties who received an inactivated influenza vaccine. This rearrangement joins TRBV12-3 or TRBV12-4 to TRBJ2-6; 9 bases fit TRBD1. In nucleotides, the CDR3 is TGTGCCAGCACCCTAACGGGACAGGGAGGAGCTGGGGCCAACGTCCTGACTTTC. Translating it yields CASTLTGQGGAGANVLTF.